These 22 T cell receptor beta chains came from one sample sequenced in a study of cytomegalovirus exposure and HLA in healthy donors. 60 Vbeta and 13 Jbeta primers were used in PCR. TCRdb keeps only in-frame clones here, not all; method: immunoSEQ multiplex PCR. The sample contains more than 150,000 clones, over 75% of which appear only once. The sequencing sample was made of PBMCs. Source of these receptors: a man aged 45-60 years in good health and CMV-seronegative.

The chain recombines TRBV5-6 with TRBJ1-2, with D unresolved. Germline V gene data show CDR1 as SGHDT and CDR2 as YYEEEE. The CDR3 totals 14 residues. Trimming left V 4 bases short and J 4 bases short, with 14 bases between. This CDR3 reads CASSAPRVFYGYTF. The CDR3 DNA sequence: TGTGCCAGCAGCGCCCCACGGGTCTTCTATGGCTACACCTTC.

The chain is built from TRBV5-1 and TRBJ1-4, with 10 bases fitting TRBD1. This CDR3 region has 14 residues. The junction had 5 bases not matched to a gene; V was cut back by 4 bases and J by 8 bases. Germline-derived CDR1 and CDR2 are SGHRS and YFSETQ. The CDR3 coding sequence is TGCGCCAGCAGCCCGGACAGGGGGAGAGAAAAACTGTTTTTT. This sequence encodes CASSPDRGREKLFF.

In the case of this clone: The sample holds other DNA sequences that translate to the same CDR3. The rearrangement joins TRBV9 to TRBJ2-7; TRBD1 aligns across 9 bases. The CDR3 loop spans 14 amino acids. V was pared by 2 bases and J by 4 bases, with 4 bases of the junction left unmatched. Germline loops: CDR1 SGDLS, CDR2 YYNGEE. This CDR3 reads CASSVADRGYEQYF. CDR3 nucleotides: TGTGCCAGCAGCGTGGCGGACAGGGGTTACGAGCAGTACTTC.

This clone has only a few counts. Here the CDR3 DNA reads TGTGCCATCAGACAGGGGCTAGCAGAGACCCAGTACTTC. It translates to CAIRQGLAETQYF. This chain connects TRBV10-3 to TRBJ2-5; 7 nucleotides align to TRBD1. This CDR3 has 13 residues. CDR1 is ENHRY, CDR2 SYGVKD, per germline. With V trimmed by 6 bases and J by 4 bases, 5 bases remained unmatched.

Points on this clone: This likely comes from a read error, as the CDR3 has no conserved phenylalanine or tryptophan at its end. The chain has TRBV29-1 and TRBJ2-4, with D possibly being TRBD2 (6 bases). Germline CDR1 reads SQVTM; CDR2 reads ANQGSEA. This CDR3 region has 11 residues. V gave up 3 bases and J gave up 6 bases, with 6 bases separating them. For the CDR3, the DNA is TGCAGCGTTGAGGGGGGAAACATTCAGTACCTC. Protein: CSVEGGNIQYL.

The chain links TRBV2 to TRBJ2-5, with 7 bases that match TRBD1. Germline V CDR1 and CDR2: SNHLY, FYNNEI. CDR3 size: 16 residues. Losses at the gene ends were 8 bases for V and 4 bases for J; bases not matched to a gene: 16. The DNA of the CDR3 is TGTGCCAGCGGCAAGGGGGCAGGGGGTCTTGGAGAGACCCAGTACTTC. It encodes CASGKGAGGLGETQYF.

The chain combines TRBV15 with TRBJ1-3; perhaps TRBD1 as D (6 bases). Germline loops: CDR1 LNHNV, CDR2 YYDKDF (reference sequence). The germline V and J ends were trimmed by 4 bases and 2 bases, with 12 bases remaining between them. The CDR3 contains 15 residues. CDR3 amino acids: CATSTAGVTGNTIYF. CDR3 coding DNA: TGTGCCACCAGCACCGCAGGGGTAACTGGAAACACCATATATTTT.

J is TRBJ1-2 and V is TRBV5-1; D not certain. Trimming removed 7 bases at V and 3 bases at J, with 13 bases between. CDR3 size: 13 residues. Germline CDR1 is SGHRS and CDR2 is YFSETQ. The CDR3 region is CASQTEGYYGYTF. The CDR3 nucleotides read TGCGCCAGCCAAACCGAGGGCTACTATGGCTACACCTTC.

Comments on this clone: The junction departs from the called germline gene at one end, perhaps through a read error. The gene calls are TRBV7-8 and TRBJ2-5; 11 bases align to TRBD2. The V gene's germline CDR1 is SGHVS and CDR2 FQNEAQ. This CDR3 comprises 15 residues. Here the CDR3 reads CASSLAGGPGETQYF. The CDR3 nucleotides are TGTGCCAGCAGCCTAGCGGGGGGACCGGGAGAGACCCAGTACTTC.

The rearrangement joins TRBV18 to TRBJ1-6, with D uncertain. The CDR3 spans 16 residues. In germline, CDR1 is KGHSH, CDR2 LQKENI. The V end lost 4 bases, the J end lost 7 bases, and 17 bases lay between the germline ends. CDR3 sequence: CASSRLREEGNSPLHF. Written as DNA, the CDR3 is TGTGCCAGCTCACGACTGAGGGAAGAGGGAAATTCACCCCTCCACTTT. Supplemented by reference TRBV18 and TRBJ1-6, the full variable domain reads NAGVMQNPRHLVRRRGQEARLRCSPMKGHSHVYWYRQLPEEGLKFMVYLQKENIIDESGMPKERFSAEFPKEGPSILRIQQVVRGDSAAYFCASSRLREEGNSPLHFGNGTRLTVT.

The chain employs TRBV2 and TRBJ1-2, with TRBD1 matching over 7 bases. This CDR3 region has 14 residues. Per the germline V gene, CDR1 is SNHLY and CDR2 is FYNNEI. V gave up 4 bases and J gave up 4 bases; unmatched junction bases: 6. CDR3 loop: CASSGPGTAYGYTF. The CDR3, as DNA: TGTGCCAGCAGTGGACCCGGGACAGCCTATGGCTACACCTTC.

This chain links TRBV30 with TRBJ1-5, with TRBD1 identical over 9 bases. Trimming took 4 bases from V and 6 from J; bases not matched to a gene: 10. This CDR3 is 15 amino acids long. Germline-derived CDR1 and CDR2 are GTSNPN and SVGIG (reference sequence). The CDR3 DNA follows: TGTGCCTGGACCTCCGGGACAGGGATCCGTCAGCCCCAGCATTTT. Its translation: CAWTSGTGIRQPQHF.

The rearrangement joins TRBV18 to TRBJ1-6; D not resolved. Germline CDR1 KGHSH, CDR2 LQKENI. The CDR3 is 16 amino acids. Deletions cut 2 bases from V and 0 bases from J, with 8 bases between. The CDR3 sequence: CASSPDRGSYNSPLHF. CDR3 nucleotides: TGTGCCAGCTCACCAGACCGGGGCTCCTATAATTCACCCCTCCACTTT.

This rearrangement joins TRBV19 to TRBJ1-2; a possible D gene is TRBD1 (5 bases). CDR3 length equals 13 residues. Per the germline V gene, CDR1 is LNHDA and CDR2 is SQIVND (reference sequence). With 2 bases removed from V and 8 bases from J, the gap between germline ends came to 12 bases. In DNA form, the CDR3 reads TGTGCCAGTAGTATAACGGAGGGGAACGGCTACACCTTC. Translated, it gives CASSITEGNGYTF.

V gene TRBV6-5 combines with J gene TRBJ1-1, with a tentative D call TRBD1 (5 bases). The V end was cut by 7 bases, the J end by 0 bases, with 12 bases between. This CDR3 contains 14 residues. Germline loops: CDR1 MNHEY, CDR2 SVGAGI. The CDR3 region is CASKRTSMNTEAFF. Written as DNA, the CDR3 is TGTGCCAGCAAACGGACAAGCATGAACACTGAAGCTTTCTTT.

V gene TRBV9 combines with J gene TRBJ1-1, with D unresolved. V was shortened by 0 bases and J by 9 bases, with 15 bases between the two germline ends. CDR3 length: 14 amino acids. Germline CDR1 is SGDLS and CDR2 is YYNGEE. The CDR3 coding sequence is TGTGCCAGCAGCGTAGAAAGCGGATCACCCCAAGCTTTCTTT. Translation gives CASSVESGSPQAFF.

The chain employs TRBV4-3 and TRBJ2-1; 12 bases are shared with TRBD1. Germline V gene sequence: CDR1 LGHNA, CDR2 YSLEER. J gave up 0 bases and V 2 bases, and 14 bases lay outside the gene matches. The CDR3 covers 21 residues. The CDR3 sequence: CASSQIAGTGGKSGSYNEQFF. The CDR3 DNA reads TGCGCCAGCAGCCAAATTGCCGGGACAGGGGGCAAATCCGGCTCCTACAATGAGCAGTTCTTC.

The chain combines TRBV6-4 with TRBJ1-5; TRBD1 aligns across 10 bases. The J segment lost 6 bases and the V segment lost 1 base, leaving 15 bases of the junction unmatched. The CDR3 is 19 residues long. Germline V CDR1 and CDR2: MRHNA, SNTAGT. CDR3 protein: CASSDYSFTDRGLCQPQHF. For the CDR3, the DNA is TGTGCCAGCAGTGACTACTCTTTTACCGACAGGGGGCTCTGTCAGCCCCAGCATTTT.

The rearrangement uses TRBV5-6 and TRBJ1-2; 10 bases map to TRBD1. The CDR3 has 13 residues. The germline gives CDR1 SGHDT, CDR2 YYEEEE. The J segment lost 6 bases and the V segment lost 4 bases, leaving 3 bases of the junction unmatched. This CDR3 is CASSVDRGNGYTF. DNA for the CDR3: TGTGCCAGCAGCGTGGACAGGGGGAATGGCTACACCTTC.

This chain uses TRBV5-4 with TRBJ1-1; TRBD1 matches 7 bases. The CDR3 contains 15 residues. Germline V lookup: CDR1 SGHNT, CDR2 YYREEE (reference sequence). With 4 bases clipped from V and 5 bases from J, the junction kept 11 bases outside the gene matches. CDR3 nucleotides: TGTGCCAGCAGCACCAGACAGGGTTCGCCGACTGAAGCTTTCTTT. It encodes CASSTRQGSPTEAFF.

This clone has just one count. The rearrangement joins TRBV7-9 to TRBJ1-5; D might be TRBD1 (6 bases). Germline values: CDR1 SEHNR, CDR2 FQNEAQ (reference sequence). The CDR3 totals 15 residues. The V and J ends lost 1 base and 3 bases respectively, with 10 bases between them. The CDR3 bases are TGTGCCAGCAGCTTAGGGTCAGGGGCCAATCAGCCCCAGCATTTT. This codes for CASSLGSGANQPQHF.

The chain links TRBV7-8 to TRBJ2-1, with 13 bases lining up with TRBD2. This CDR3 has 16 amino acids. Per the germline V gene, CDR1 is SGHVS and CDR2 is FQNEAQ. Trimming at V came to 0 bases and at J to 15 bases, leaving 11 bases not matched to a gene. CDR3 amino acids: CASSLARGLAGDRWFF. CDR3 nucleotides: TGTGCCAGCAGCTTAGCGCGAGGACTAGCGGGGGATAGGTGGTTCTTC.